These 12 T cell receptor beta chains were sequenced from one sample in a study of T cell responses to AZD1222 COVID-19 vaccine (dated by TCRdb to about 2021). Per the publication, the time point label means: baseline before first vaccination. The receptor library was made with the immunoSEQ multiplex PCR assay. What TCRdb holds here is the immuneACCESS table cut down to in-frame rearrangements. Part of the clones is not present; checked against another copy, under half of the missing clones reflect an unresolved V gene, and the others are unexplained. This sample has about 140,000 clones in its table, and 80% to 95% of those were observed once. The ten largest make up more than 5% of the sample. The sequences come from peripheral blood, collected on day 0 of AZD1222 vaccination. These receptors all stem from an adult in good health.

The chain carries TRBV2 and TRBJ2-1; TRBD1 might be the D (7 bases). The CDR3 has 16 amino acids. Germline values: CDR1 SNHLY, CDR2 FYNNEI. The ends were cut back, 4 bases at V and 3 bases at J, with 16 bases in the middle. The CDR3 DNA reads as TGTGCCAGCAGTGGAGGGGGGACAGAGAACTACAATGAGCAGTTCTTC. This codes for CASSGGGTENYNEQFF.

The V call is TRBV19, the J call TRBJ1-3; D unresolved. The germline V gene encodes CDR1 LNHDA and CDR2 SQIVND (reference sequence). The CDR3 totals 13 residues. V was cut by 7 bases and J by 0 bases, with 7 bases left in between. CDR3: CASTWSSGNTIYF. The CDR3 nucleotides are TGTGCCAGTACTTGGAGCTCTGGAAACACCATATATTTT.

The chain uses TRBV27 and TRBJ2-7; 9 bases line up with TRBD2. V lost 5 bases and J lost 6; bases outside the gene matches: 8. Germline V lookup: CDR1 MNHEY, CDR2 SMNVEV (reference sequence). The CDR3 has 14 residues. The CDR3 DNA reads as TGTGCCAGCAGTCCCCTAGCGGGAAGTAGCGAGCAGTACTTC. Amino acid sequence: CASSPLAGSSEQYF.

The chain is built from TRBV19 and TRBJ2-2; 9 nucleotides agree with TRBD1. Germline assignment: CDR1 LNHDA and CDR2 SQIVND (reference sequence). The CDR3 has 15 residues. Losses at the gene ends were 6 bases for V and 0 bases for J; bases not matched to a gene: 2. In DNA, the CDR3 is TGTGCCAGTAGATGGGACAGGGCGAACACCGGGGAGCTGTTTTTT. It translates to CASRWDRANTGELFF.

The chain couples TRBV6-2 or TRBV6-3 to TRBJ2-7; 7 nucleotides agree with TRBD1. After removal of 2 bases from V and 6 bases from J, the junction contained 10 bases not matched to a gene. Germline V lookup: CDR1 MNHEY, CDR2 SVGEGT. This CDR3 contains 15 residues. The CDR3 region is CASSYGGDSLSEQYF. DNA of the CDR3: TGTGCCAGCAGTTACGGTGGGGACAGCCTGTCCGAGCAGTACTTC.

The rearrangement links TRBV19 to TRBJ2-3; D remains unclear. The CDR3 is made up of 11 amino acids. Germline assignment: CDR1 LNHDA and CDR2 SQIVND (reference sequence). V was pared by 3 bases and J by 2 bases, with 0 bases between. DNA of the CDR3: TGTGCCAGTAGTATCACAGATACGCAGTATTTT. Translated, it gives CASSITDTQYF.

In its sample, this clone was seen once. V and J are TRBV27 and TRBJ1-6; D remains unclear. The CDR3 covers 13 residues. V was clipped by 1 base and J by 19 bases, with 17 bases between them. From germline, CDR1 is MNHEY and CDR2 SMNVEV (reference sequence). CDR3 in amino acids: CASSLFLGQESHF. The CDR3 nucleotides read TGTGCCAGCAGTTTATTTCTCGGCCAGGAGTCTCACTTT.

V is TRBV13 and J is TRBJ2-6; 7 bases are a match to TRBD1. Germline lookup yields CDR1 PRHDT and CDR2 FYEKMQ (reference sequence). The ends lost 5 bases at V and 2 bases at J; junction bases unmatched: 3. The CDR3 is made up of 15 amino acids. CDR3 in amino acids: CASSVTGAGANVLTF. The CDR3 DNA sequence: TGTGCCAGCAGCGTCACAGGGGCTGGGGCCAACGTCCTGACTTTC.

This rearrangement joins TRBV3-1 (or the pseudogene TRBV3-2) to TRBJ2-3, with no clear D. Looked up from germline, CDR1 is LGHDT and CDR2 is YNNKEL (reference sequence). V lost 0 bases and J 2 bases, leaving 3 bases between the germline ends. The CDR3 covers 13 residues. The CDR3 DNA follows: TGTGCCAGCAGCCAAGACCCCACAGATACGCAGTATTTT. This sequence encodes CASSQDPTDTQYF.

In this sample, this clone turned up once. The chain joins TRBV5-1 to TRBJ2-3; no clear D. Trimming removed 0 bases from V and 2 bases from J, with 10 bases in between. CDR3 length: 15 amino acids. In germline, CDR1 is SGHRS, CDR2 YFSETQ. The CDR3 bases are TGCGCCAGCAGCTTGGCCGACCGTTACACAGATACGCAGTATTTT. It specifies CASSLADRYTDTQYF.

The rearrangement uses TRBV18 and TRBJ1-4; no firm D call. The CDR3 sequence is 15 residues long. Trimming took 3 bases from V and 3 from J, leaving 11 bases between them. Germline V gene lookup returns CDR1 KGHSH and CDR2 LQKENI. CDR3 nucleotides: TGTGCCAGCTCACCGAATAGGCAGCCTAATGAAAAACTGTTTTTT. Protein product: CASSPNRQPNEKLFF.

The CDR3 region is CASSLDPSGSGNTIYF. The CDR3 DNA sequence: TGTGCCAGCAGCTTGGATCCCTCTGGATCTGGAAACACCATATATTTT. The rearrangement uses TRBV5-8 and TRBJ1-3; unclear D gene. Germline V gene data show CDR1 as SGHTS and CDR2 as YDEGEE. V lost 0 bases to trimming and J lost 1 base, with 11 bases between them. This CDR3 has 16 amino acids.